The T cell receptor (beta chain) under discussion was sequenced for a study of CD8+ T cells in alopecia areata. Study findings and constraints: Clonality exceeded that of normal scalp in lesional scalp, most notably in alopecia totalis/universalis.

Between the trimmed V and J ends, which lost 8 bases and 8 bases, there was a span of 21 bases. This CDR3 region has 15 residues. Germline CDR1 reads KGHSH; CDR2 reads LQKENI. RNA, once extracted, was reverse transcribed into cDNA for use as the sequencing template. Sequencing was performed with immunoSEQ multiplex PCR; in TCRdb, only in-frame clones are kept and a portion is missing. This table has 220,000 or so clones, 50% to 60% appearing once. This clone was recorded a few times. What it binds is unknown. The chain combines TRBV18 with TRBJ1-4; TRBD1 might be the D (6 bases). The clonotype comes from a human donor with alopecia areata. Source: CD4+ T cells sorted from blood, taken at week 0. DNA for the CDR3: TGTGCCAGCAAAAACACAGGGCCAGGGGACGAAAAACTGTTTTTT. This encodes CASKNTGPGDEKLFF.